The T cell receptor beta chain under discussion was sequenced for a study of T cell changes during pregnancy in multiple sclerosis. The germline V gene has CDR1 SGHRS and CDR2 YFSETQ. V was shortened by 0 bases and J by 3 bases, with 10 bases between the two germline ends. The CDR3 extends over 14 amino acids. Profiling relied on immunoSEQ multiplex PCR, and the TCRdb table lists in-frame clones only, not all of them. The table includes more than 80,000 clones, about 90% detected once. The source was peripheral blood, collected after pregnancy. The V call is TRBV5-1, the J call TRBJ2-7; D is perhaps TRBD2 (6 bases). This TCR came from a female donor with multiple sclerosis, enrolled in a pregnancy study. CDR3 residues: CASSLVRGGYEQYF. CDR3 sequence (DNA): TGCGCCAGCAGCTTGGTTAGGGGAGGCTACGAGCAGTACTTC.